Listed here are 9 T cell receptor beta chains from one sample, sequenced in a study of blood T cells in healthy people across ages. Alongside a J-beta primer mix, a sample-barcoded 5' primer served in a second PCR lasting about 6 to 12 cycles. TCRdb independently ran MiXCR on the 5' RACE reads; one entry per CDR3 protein. The sample has 550,000 to 600,000 distinct CDR3 sequences; about 45% are singletons. Sequencing was performed on blood. All receptors derive from a man older than 75 in good health.

A few counts support this clonotype. V usage is TRBV10-3 and J usage is TRBJ2-3; TRBD1 agrees at 8 bases. The V and J ends lost 9 bases and 0 bases, in that order; junction bases with no gene match: 2. Germline V gives CDR1 ENHRY, CDR2 SYGVKD. The CDR3 runs to 13 residues. CDR3 DNA: TGTGCCATTCAGGGGGCTAGCACAGATACGCAGTATTTT. Its protein product is CAIQGASTDTQYF.

This chain connects TRBV7-3 to TRBJ2-1; 11 nucleotides line up with TRBD2. The CDR3 contains 15 residues. Trimming at V came to 1 base and at J to 9 bases, leaving 5 bases not matched to a gene. Germline CDR1 is SGHTA and CDR2 is FQGTGA. Here the CDR3 DNA reads TGTGCCAGCAGCTTAATGCTAGCGGGAGGTACTGAGCAGTTCTTC. This codes for CASSLMLAGGTEQFF.

J is TRBJ2-3 and V is TRBV9; a weak D match, TRBD2 (6 bases). The V gene's germline CDR1 is SGDLS and CDR2 YYNGEE. Trimming removed 0 bases from V and 10 bases from J, with 15 bases in between. The CDR3 extends over 14 amino acids. The chain's CDR3 is CASSVDPQEGAQYF. CDR3 in DNA: TGTGCCAGCAGCGTAGACCCTCAGGAGGGAGCGCAGTATTTT.

The J gene is TRBJ2-4, the V gene TRBV4-1; 10 bases align to TRBD2. CDR3 length: 15 residues. CDR1 is MGHRA and CDR2 is YSYEKL in the germline V gene. Trimming took 2 bases from V and 7 from J; bases not matched to a gene: 5. CDR3: CASSQPSGRGNIQYF. As DNA, the CDR3 is TGCGCCAGCAGCCAACCAAGCGGGAGGGGGAACATTCAGTACTTC.

The chain carries TRBV2 and TRBJ1-4; D is unresolved. Per the germline V gene, CDR1 is SNHLY and CDR2 is FYNNEI. With 7 bases removed from V and 7 bases from J, the gap between germline ends came to 16 bases. There are 14 residues in the CDR3. For the CDR3, the DNA is TGTGCCAGCAATGACCGGCGGCTCTCTGAAAAACTGTTTTTT. The encoded protein is CASNDRRLSEKLFF.

This clonotype was seen just once. The V gene is TRBV6-2 or TRBV6-3, the J gene TRBJ1-1; TRBD1 is a possible D gene (6 bases). The CDR3 runs to 16 residues. Germline loops: CDR1 MNHEY, CDR2 SVGEGT. Trimming removed 2 bases from V and 1 base from J, with 14 bases in between. CDR3: CASSYPKGEANTEAFF. The CDR3 DNA reads TGTGCCAGCAGTTACCCCAAGGGGGAGGCGAACACTGAAGCTTTCTTT.

The V gene is TRBV20-1, the J gene TRBJ2-1; D ambiguous. Germline V gives CDR1 DFQATT, CDR2 SNEGSKA (reference sequence). Trimming took 0 bases from V and 0 from J, leaving 12 bases between them. This CDR3 has 16 residues. The CDR3 region has the DNA TGCAGTGCTAGAGATTTCCGACAAAGCTCCTACAATGAGCAGTTCTTC. Encoded protein: CSARDFRQSSYNEQFF.

The chain is built from TRBV6-2 or TRBV6-3 and TRBJ2-2; tentatively, D is TRBD2 (5 bases). V was pared by 6 bases and J by 3 bases, with 23 bases between. Germline V CDR1 and CDR2: MNHEY, SVGEGT. The CDR3 is made up of 18 amino acids. For the CDR3, the DNA is TGTGCCAGCAGCGGAGGTAGACGCTCCCCAAGTTACACCGGGGAGCTGTTTTTT. Its protein product is CASSGGRRSPSYTGELFF.

This clonotype appeared a few times. The rearrangement links TRBV5-1 to TRBJ2-1, with TRBD2 matching 9 bases. V lost 6 bases, J lost 7 bases, and 8 bases stayed unmatched. The CDR3 length is 14 residues. Per the germline V gene, CDR1 is SGHRS and CDR2 is YFSETQ. CDR3 sequence reads: CASKVAGEGNEQFF. CDR3 nucleotide sequence: TGCGCCAGCAAAGTAGCGGGGGAGGGAAATGAGCAGTTCTTC.